Sequencing of this T cell receptor beta chain was carried out in a study of T cells in Graves' hyperthyroidism and ophthalmopathy. General study results and limits: Before onset, ophthalmopathy was predicted by the model a median around 6 months earlier.

Turning to this clonotype: What it binds is not known.

TCR beta CDR3 regions were amplified from RNA. Initially, a first-round RT-PCR of the TCR CDR3 employed the HTBI primer set. TCRdb reprocessed the multiplex PCR reads with MiXCR, giving one entry per CDR3 protein. Here the sample spans about 540,000 distinct CDR3 sequences, 40% to 55% being singletons. No ophthalmopathy progression within 18 months constituted stable Graves' hyperthyroidism. Each patient was aged 18 to 65 and had newly diagnosed hyperthyroidism of under 2 months' duration. Germline lookup yields CDR1 SGHAT and CDR2 FQNNGV. The CDR3 covers 15 residues. Trimming removed 3 bases at V and 1 base at J, with 12 bases between.

The J gene is TRBJ1-1, the V gene TRBV11-2; D is uncertain. This sequence originates from a woman between 18 and 30 years old with Graves' hyperthyroidism. The material sequenced was peripheral blood or thyroid tissue (not recorded which). CDR3 in amino acids: CASSFRLLENTEAFF. In DNA, the CDR3 is TGTGCCAGCAGCTTTCGACTCCTTGAGAACACTGAAGCTTTCTTT.